This T cell receptor beta chain originates from a study of beta chain features in type 1 diabetes. Background on the study: Sorted cells numbering approximately 110,000,000 were examined across all samples. Study-wide findings and caveats: Across all four CD4+ subsets, people with type 1 diabetes showed modestly shorter TCRB CDR3s. Any role of HLA type in TCRB rearrangement remained unresolved here. A greater similarity of naive, central memory and Treg TCRB repertoires was seen among patients than among healthy donors.

Expressed TCRB transcripts got sequenced, as all isolated RNA was reverse transcribed. The data were produced by immunoSEQ multiplex PCR, yet TCRdb's version contains in-frame clones alone and is incomplete. The data show about 230,000 clones, about a sixth seen once. CDR3 length: 12 amino acids. Per germline, CDR1 SGHDT and CDR2 YYEEEE. V lost 2 bases and J 1 base, leaving 3 bases between the germline ends. One heparinised draw of blood, averaging about 110 mL, came from each donor. As for this clone: Its target is not known.

V is TRBV5-6 and J is TRBJ1-1, with D unresolved. The sample was naive CD4+ T cells from blood. The TCR originated in a man younger than 45 with type 1 diabetes. CDR3: CASSLRNTEAFF. The CDR3 DNA reads TGTGCCAGCAGCTTAAGGAACACTGAAGCTTTCTTT.